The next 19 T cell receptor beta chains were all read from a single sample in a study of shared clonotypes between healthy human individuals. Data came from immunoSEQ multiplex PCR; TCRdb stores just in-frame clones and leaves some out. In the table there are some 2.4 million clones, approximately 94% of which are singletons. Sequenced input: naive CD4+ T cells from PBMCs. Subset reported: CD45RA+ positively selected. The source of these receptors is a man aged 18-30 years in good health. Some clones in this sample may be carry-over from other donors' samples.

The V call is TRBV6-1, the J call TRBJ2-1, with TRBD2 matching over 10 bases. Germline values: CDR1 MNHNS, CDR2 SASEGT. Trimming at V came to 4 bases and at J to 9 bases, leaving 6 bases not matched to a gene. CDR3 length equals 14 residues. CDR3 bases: TGTGCCAGCAGTGGAGGGACTAGCGCCGGTGAGCAGTTCTTC. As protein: CASSGGTSAGEQFF.

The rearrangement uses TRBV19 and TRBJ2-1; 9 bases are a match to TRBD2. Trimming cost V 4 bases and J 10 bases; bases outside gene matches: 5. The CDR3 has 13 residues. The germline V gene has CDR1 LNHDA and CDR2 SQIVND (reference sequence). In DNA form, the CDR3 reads TGTGCCAGTAGTAGCGGGAGGGTAAGGGAGCAGTTCTTC. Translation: CASSSGRVREQFF. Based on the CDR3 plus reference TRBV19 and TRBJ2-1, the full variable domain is DGGITQSPKYLFRKEGQNVTLSCEQNLNHDAMYWYRQDPGQGLRLIYYSQIVNDFQKGDIAEGYSVSREKKESFPLTVTSAQKNPTAFYLCASSSGRVREQFFGPGTRLTVL.

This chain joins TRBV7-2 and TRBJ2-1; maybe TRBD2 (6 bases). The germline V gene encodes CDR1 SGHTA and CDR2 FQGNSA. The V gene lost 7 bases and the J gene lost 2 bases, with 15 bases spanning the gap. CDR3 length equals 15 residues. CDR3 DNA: TGTGCCAGCACCATCGGGAGCCCGACCTACAATGAGCAGTTCTTC. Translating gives CASTIGSPTYNEQFF.

Written as DNA, the CDR3 is TGTGCCAGCAGCAAGGACACCGGCGAGCAGTACTTC. Translated: CASSKDTGEQYF. This sequence joins TRBV7-9 and TRBJ2-7, with a tentative D call TRBD1 (5 bases). Germline CDR1 SEHNR, CDR2 FQNEAQ (reference sequence). Trimming removed 5 bases from V and 6 bases from J, with 11 bases in between. This CDR3 is built from 12 residues.

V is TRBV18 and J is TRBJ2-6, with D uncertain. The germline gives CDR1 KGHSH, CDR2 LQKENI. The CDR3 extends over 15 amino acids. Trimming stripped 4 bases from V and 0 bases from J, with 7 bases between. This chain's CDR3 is CASSLLTSGANVLTF. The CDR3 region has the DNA TGTGCCAGCTCACTCCTGACCTCTGGGGCCAACGTCCTGACTTTC.

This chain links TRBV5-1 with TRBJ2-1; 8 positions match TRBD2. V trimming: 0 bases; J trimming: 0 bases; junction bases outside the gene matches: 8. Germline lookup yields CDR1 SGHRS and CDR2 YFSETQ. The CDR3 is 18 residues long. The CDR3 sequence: CASSLVELAGYSYNEQFF. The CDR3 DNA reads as TGCGCCAGCAGCTTGGTGGAGTTAGCGGGGTACTCCTACAATGAGCAGTTCTTC.

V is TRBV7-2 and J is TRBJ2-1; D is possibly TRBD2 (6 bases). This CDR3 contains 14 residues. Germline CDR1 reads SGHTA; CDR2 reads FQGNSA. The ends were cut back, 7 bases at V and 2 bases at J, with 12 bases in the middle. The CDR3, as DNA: TGTGCCAGCATCTGGGGGGATCCCTACAATGAGCAGTTCTTC. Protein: CASIWGDPYNEQFF.

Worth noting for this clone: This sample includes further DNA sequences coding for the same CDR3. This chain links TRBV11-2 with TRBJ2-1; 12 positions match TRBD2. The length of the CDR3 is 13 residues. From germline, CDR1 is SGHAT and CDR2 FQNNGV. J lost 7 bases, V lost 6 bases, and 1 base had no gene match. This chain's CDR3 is CASRLAGGNEQFF. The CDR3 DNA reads TGTGCCAGCAGACTAGCGGGAGGTAATGAGCAGTTCTTC.

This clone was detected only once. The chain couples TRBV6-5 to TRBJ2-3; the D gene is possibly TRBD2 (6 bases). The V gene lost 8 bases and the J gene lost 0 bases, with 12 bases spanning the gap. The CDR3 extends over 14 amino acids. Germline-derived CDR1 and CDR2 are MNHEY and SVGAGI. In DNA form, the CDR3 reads TGTGCCAGCCGGTTCAGCGGGAGCACAGATACGCAGTATTTT. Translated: CASRFSGSTDTQYF.

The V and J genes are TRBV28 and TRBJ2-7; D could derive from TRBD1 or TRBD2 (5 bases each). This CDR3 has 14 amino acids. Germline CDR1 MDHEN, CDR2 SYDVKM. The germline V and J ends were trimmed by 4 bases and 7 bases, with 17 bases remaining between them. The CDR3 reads CASSYPRGLREQYF. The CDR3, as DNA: TGTGCCAGCAGTTACCCGAGGGGCTTGAGGGAGCAGTACTTC.

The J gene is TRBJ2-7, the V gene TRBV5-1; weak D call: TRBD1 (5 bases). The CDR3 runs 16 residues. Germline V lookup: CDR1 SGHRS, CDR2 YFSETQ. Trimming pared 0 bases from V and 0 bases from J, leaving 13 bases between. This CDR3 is CASSLARQGISYEQYF. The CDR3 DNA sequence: TGCGCCAGCAGCTTGGCGAGGCAGGGAATCTCCTACGAGCAGTACTTC. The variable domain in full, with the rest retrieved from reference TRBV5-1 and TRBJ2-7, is KAGVTQTPRYLIKTRGQQVTLSCSPISGHRSVSWYQQTPGQGLQFLFEYFSETQRNKGNFPGRFSGRQFSNSRSEMNVSTLELGDSALYLCASSLARQGISYEQYFGPGTRLTVT.

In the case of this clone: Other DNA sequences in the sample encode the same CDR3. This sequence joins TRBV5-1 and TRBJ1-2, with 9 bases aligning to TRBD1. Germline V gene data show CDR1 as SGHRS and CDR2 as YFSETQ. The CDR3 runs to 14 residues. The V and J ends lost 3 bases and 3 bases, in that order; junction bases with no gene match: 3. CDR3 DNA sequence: TGCGCCAGCAGCTGGGGGGACAGGGACTATGGCTACACCTTC. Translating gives CASSWGDRDYGYTF.

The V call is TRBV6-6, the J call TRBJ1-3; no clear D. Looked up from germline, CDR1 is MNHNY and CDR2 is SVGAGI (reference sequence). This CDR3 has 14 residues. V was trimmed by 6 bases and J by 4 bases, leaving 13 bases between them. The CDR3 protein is CASSQDGSGNTIYF. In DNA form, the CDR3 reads TGTGCCAGCAGCCAGGACGGTTCCGGAAACACCATATATTTT.

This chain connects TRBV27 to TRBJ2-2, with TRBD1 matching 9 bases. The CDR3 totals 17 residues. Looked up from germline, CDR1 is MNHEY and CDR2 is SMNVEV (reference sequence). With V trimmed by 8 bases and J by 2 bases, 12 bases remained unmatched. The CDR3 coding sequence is TGTGCCAGCGGGGGGGACAGGGTAGTCACTAACACCGGGGAGCTGTTTTTT. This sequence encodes CASGGDRVVTNTGELFF.

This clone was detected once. CDR3 nucleotide sequence: TGTGCCAGCAGCTTTGGCGTGAAGGATTATGGCTACACCTTC. It codes for CASSFGVKDYGYTF. The V gene is TRBV5-5, the J gene TRBJ1-2, with D uncertain. The CDR3 extends over 14 amino acids. Germline assignment: CDR1 SGHKS and CDR2 YYEKEE (reference sequence). The V gene lost 2 bases and the J gene lost 5 bases, with 13 bases spanning the gap.

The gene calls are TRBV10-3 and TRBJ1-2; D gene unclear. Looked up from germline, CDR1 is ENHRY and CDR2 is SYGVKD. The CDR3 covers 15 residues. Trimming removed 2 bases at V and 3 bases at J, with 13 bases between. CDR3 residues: CAISEPPPDYYGYTF. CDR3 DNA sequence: TGTGCCATCAGTGAGCCCCCTCCGGATTACTATGGCTACACCTTC.

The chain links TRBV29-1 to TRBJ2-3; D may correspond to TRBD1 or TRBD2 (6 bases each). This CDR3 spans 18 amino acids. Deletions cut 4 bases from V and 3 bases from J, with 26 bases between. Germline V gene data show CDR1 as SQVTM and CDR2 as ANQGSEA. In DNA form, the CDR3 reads TGCAGCGTTGGGGGGGCTAGCGCCCAAAACAGGTGGACAGATACGCAGTATTTT. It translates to CSVGGASAQNRWTDTQYF.

CDR3 sequence (DNA): TGCAGCGTGGCCCTAGCGACCGGGGAGCTGTTTTTT. Its translation: CSVALATGELFF. The rearrangement links TRBV29-1 to TRBJ2-2; TRBD2 is a possible D gene (6 bases). The germline CDR1 and CDR2 sequences are SQVTM and ANQGSEA. The CDR3 runs to 12 residues. V lost 6 bases and J lost 5, with 10 bases in between.

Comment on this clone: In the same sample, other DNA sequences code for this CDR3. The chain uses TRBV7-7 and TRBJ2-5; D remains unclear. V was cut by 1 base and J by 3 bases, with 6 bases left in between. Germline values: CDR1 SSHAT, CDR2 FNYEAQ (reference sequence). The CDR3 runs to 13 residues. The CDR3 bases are TGTGCCAGCAGCTTAGGCACCAAAGAGACCCAGTACTTC. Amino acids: CASSLGTKETQYF.